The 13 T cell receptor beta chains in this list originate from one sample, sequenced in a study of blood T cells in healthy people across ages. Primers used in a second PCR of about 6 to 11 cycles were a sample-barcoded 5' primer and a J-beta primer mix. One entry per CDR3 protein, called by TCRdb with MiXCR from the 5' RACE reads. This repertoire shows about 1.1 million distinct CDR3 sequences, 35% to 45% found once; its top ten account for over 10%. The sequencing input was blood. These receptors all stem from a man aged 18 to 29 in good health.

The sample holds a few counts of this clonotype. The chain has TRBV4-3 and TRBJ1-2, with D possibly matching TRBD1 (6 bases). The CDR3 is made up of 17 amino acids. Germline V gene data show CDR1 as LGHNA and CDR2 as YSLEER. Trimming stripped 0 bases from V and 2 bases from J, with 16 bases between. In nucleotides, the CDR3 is TGCGCCAGCAGCCAAGATAGATCAGTGCAGGGGAACTATGGCTACACCTTC. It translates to CASSQDRSVQGNYGYTF.

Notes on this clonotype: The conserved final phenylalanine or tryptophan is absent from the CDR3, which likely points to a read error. The CDR3 DNA reads as TGTGCCAGCAGCGTAGGGGACAGCGACTATGGCTACACCTGC. It yields the protein CASSVGDSDYGYTC. The chain links TRBV9 to TRBJ1-2; 7 bases fit TRBD1. The germline V gene encodes CDR1 SGDLS and CDR2 YYNGEE. The CDR3 length is 14 residues. With 0 bases clipped from V and 3 bases from J, the junction kept 2 bases outside the gene matches.

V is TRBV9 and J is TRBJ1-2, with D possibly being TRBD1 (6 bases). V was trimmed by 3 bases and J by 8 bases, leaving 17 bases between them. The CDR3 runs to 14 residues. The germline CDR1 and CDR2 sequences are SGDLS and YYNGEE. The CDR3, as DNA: TGTGCCAGCAGCGGCCTGGGGGCGTTCGGGGGCTACACCTTC. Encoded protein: CASSGLGAFGGYTF.

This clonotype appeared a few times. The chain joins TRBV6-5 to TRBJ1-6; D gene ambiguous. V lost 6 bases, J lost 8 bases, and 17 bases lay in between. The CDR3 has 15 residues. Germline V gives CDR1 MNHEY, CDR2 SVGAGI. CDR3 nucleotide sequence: TGTGCCAGCAGCCCGGATCACGGCTTGGATTCACCCCTCCACTTT. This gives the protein CASSPDHGLDSPLHF.

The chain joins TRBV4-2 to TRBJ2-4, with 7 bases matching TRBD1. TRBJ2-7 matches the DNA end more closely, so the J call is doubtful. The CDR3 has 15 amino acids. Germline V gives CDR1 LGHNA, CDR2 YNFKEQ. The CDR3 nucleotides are TGTGCCAGCAGCCAAAGCTGCCGGGACAGCTACGAGCAGTACTTC. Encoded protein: CASSQSCRDSYEQYF.

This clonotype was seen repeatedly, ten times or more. The CDR3 loop reads CASSLNVIPDTQYF. CDR3 sequence (DNA): TGTGCCAGCAGCTTGAACGTAATCCCAGATACGCAGTATTTT. The chain couples TRBV7-2 to TRBJ2-3, with unresolved D. Deletions cut 3 bases from V and 4 bases from J, with 11 bases between. Germline CDR1 SGHTA, CDR2 FQGNSA. This CDR3 comprises 14 residues.

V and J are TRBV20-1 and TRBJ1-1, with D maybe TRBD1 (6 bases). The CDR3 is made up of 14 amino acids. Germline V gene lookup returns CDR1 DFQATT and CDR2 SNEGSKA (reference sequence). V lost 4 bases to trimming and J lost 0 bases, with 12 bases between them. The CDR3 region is CSATGVRMNTEAFF. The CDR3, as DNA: TGCAGTGCTACAGGGGTTCGCATGAACACTGAAGCTTTCTTT.

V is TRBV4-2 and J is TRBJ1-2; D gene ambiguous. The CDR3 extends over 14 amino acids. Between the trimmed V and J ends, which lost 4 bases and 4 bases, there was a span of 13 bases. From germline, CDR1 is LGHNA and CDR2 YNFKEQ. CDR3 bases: TGTGCCAGCAGCCCGCTAATATCGCTCTATGGCTACACCTTC. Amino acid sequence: CASSPLISLYGYTF.

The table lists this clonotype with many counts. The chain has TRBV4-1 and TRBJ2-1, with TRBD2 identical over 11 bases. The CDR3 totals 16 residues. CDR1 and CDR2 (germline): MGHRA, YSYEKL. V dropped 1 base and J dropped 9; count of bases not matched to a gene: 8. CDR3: CASSQVNLAGGTEQFF. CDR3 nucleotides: TGCGCCAGCAGCCAAGTTAACCTAGCGGGGGGAACTGAGCAGTTCTTC.

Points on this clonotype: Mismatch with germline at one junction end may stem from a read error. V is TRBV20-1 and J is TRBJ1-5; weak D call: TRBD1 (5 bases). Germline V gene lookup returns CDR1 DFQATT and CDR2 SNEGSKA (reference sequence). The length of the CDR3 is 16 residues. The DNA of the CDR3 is TGCAGTGCTAGCCCCTTAAGGGGCCAGAGCAATCGGCCCCAGCATTTT. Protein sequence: CSASPLRGQSNRPQHF.

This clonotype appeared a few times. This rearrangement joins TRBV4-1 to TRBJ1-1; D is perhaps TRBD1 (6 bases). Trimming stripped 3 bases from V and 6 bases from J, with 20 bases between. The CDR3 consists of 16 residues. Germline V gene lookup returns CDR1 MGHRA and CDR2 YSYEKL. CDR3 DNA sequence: TGCGCCAGCAGCCATTCCCGAGACAGGTTGACGGCTGAAGCTTTCTTT. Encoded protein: CASSHSRDRLTAEAFF.

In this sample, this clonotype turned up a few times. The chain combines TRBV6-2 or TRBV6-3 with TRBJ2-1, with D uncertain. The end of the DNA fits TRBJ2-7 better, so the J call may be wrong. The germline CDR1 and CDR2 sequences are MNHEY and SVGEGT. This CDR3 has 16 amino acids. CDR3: CASSYLVDLSYNEQYF. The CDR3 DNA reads TGTGCCAGCAGTTACCTCGTGGATCTCTCCTACAATGAGCAGTACTTC.

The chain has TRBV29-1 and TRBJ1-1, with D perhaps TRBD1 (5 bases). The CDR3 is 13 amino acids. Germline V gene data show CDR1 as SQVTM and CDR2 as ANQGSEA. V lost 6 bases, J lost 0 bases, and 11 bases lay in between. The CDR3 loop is CSVRQILNTEAFF. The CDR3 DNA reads TGCAGCGTGAGACAGATCCTGAACACTGAAGCTTTCTTT. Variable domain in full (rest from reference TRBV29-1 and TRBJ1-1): SAVISQKPSRDICQRGTSLTIQCQVDSQVTMMFWYRQQPGQSLTLIATANQGSEATYESGFVIDKFPISRPNLTFSTLTVSNMSPEDSSIYLCSVRQILNTEAFFGQGTRLTVV.